This T cell receptor beta chain is from a study of radiation and T cells in renal cell carcinoma. Only in-frame clones appear in the TCRdb table, and some are missing; sequencing was by immunoSEQ multiplex PCR. This sample has approximately 94,000 clones, with approximately 83% found just once. Time point denoted: baseline pretreatment blood. Treatment described: 15 Gy SBRT to primary tumor, nephrectomy 4 weeks later. CDR1 SGHDT and CDR2 YYEEEE come from the germline V gene. V lost 0 bases, J lost 7 bases, and 13 bases lay in between. CDR3 length: 14 residues. This receptor was obtained from a man in his 60s with renal cell carcinoma. The chain joins TRBV5-6 to TRBJ2-5; perhaps TRBD2 as D (6 bases). Sequenced material: blood, taken from a patient whose treatment included radiotherapy and nephrectomy. The CDR3: CASSLDWGERTQYF. The CDR3 DNA reads as TGTGCCAGCAGCTTGGACTGGGGGGAACGGACCCAGTACTTC.